This T cell receptor (beta chain) is drawn from a study of blood T cell repertoires in COVID-19. As for the study in general: Whether acute or convalescent, the COVID-19 samples came from the United States, Italy and Spain. T cells, B-cell-depleted T cells, or PBMCs provided the cDNA or gDNA that served as material.

Enrolment of Seattle patients took place during active infection, and they were followed longitudinally. The CDR3 length is 19 residues. The authors' processing: Nucleated cell number was recorded as an estimate derived from reference gene primer amplification. Method: immunoSEQ multiplex PCR; TCRdb's copy keeps in-frame clones and lacks some. That table is the source of V, J and clone size, and D and trimming were worked out from the DNA. This sample carries about 260,000 clones, 75% to 95% of them seen once, and the ten largest clones take approximately 2.6%. Sequencing was carried out using peripheral blood. The source of this sequence is a person aged 18 to 35 with COVID-19, enrolled during active disease. The rearrangement uses TRBV21-1 and TRBJ2-1; TRBD2 was called by the table and not checked on the DNA. TRBV21-1 is an annotated pseudogene. Here the CDR3 reads CASSKAQLMRVAGHNEQFF. The CDR3, as DNA: TGTGCCAGCAGCAAAGCGCAGCTCATGAGGGTAGCGGGACACAATGAGCAGTTCTTC.